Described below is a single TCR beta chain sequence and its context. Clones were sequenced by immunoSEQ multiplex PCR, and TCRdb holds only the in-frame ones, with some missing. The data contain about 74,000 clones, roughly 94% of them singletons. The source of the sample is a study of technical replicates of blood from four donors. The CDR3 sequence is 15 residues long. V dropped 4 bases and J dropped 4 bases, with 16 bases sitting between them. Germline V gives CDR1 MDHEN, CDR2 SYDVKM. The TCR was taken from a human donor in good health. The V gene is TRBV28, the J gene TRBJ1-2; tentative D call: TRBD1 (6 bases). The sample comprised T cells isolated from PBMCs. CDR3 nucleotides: TGTGCCAGCAGTTCCCCGGAAACAGGGTTCTATGGCTACACCTTC. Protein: CASSSPETGFYGYTF.